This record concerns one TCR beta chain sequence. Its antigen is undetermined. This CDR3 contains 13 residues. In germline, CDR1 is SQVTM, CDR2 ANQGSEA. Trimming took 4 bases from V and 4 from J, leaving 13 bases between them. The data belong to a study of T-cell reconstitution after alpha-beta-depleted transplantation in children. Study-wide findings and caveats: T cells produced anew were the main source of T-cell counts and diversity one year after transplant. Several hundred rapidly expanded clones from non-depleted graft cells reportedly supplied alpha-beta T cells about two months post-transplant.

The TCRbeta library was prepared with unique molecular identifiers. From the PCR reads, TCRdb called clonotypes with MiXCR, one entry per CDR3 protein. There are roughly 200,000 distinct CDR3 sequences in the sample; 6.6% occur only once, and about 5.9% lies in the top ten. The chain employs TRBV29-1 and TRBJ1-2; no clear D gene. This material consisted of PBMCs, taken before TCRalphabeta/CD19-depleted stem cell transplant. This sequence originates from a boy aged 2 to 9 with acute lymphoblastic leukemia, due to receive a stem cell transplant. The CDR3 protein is CSVAGGPIYGYTF. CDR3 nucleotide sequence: TGCAGCGTTGCCGGAGGACCGATCTATGGCTACACCTTC. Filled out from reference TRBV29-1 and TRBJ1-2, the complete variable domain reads SAVISQKPSRDICQRGTSLTIQCQVDSQVTMMFWYRQQPGQSLTLIATANQGSEATYESGFVIDKFPISRPNLTFSTLTVSNMSPEDSSIYLCSVAGGPIYGYTFGSGTRLTVV.